Given below is one TCR beta chain in context. The clone's antigen remains unknown. No qualities accompany the bases; no much larger clone lies one base away. These data are taken from a study of response to subunit inactivated influenza vaccine (dated by TCRdb to the late 2010s). In terms of the full investigation: To follow how T cells responded to a trivalent subunit inactivated influenza vaccine, the researchers relied on deep quantitative profiling of the T cell receptor repertoire. What the work shows at the level of the full study, not this receptor alone: The authors proposed that each seasonal influenza vaccination may bring in only a limited number of new T cells.

The method behind the library was RT-PCR. Sequencing relied on an Illumina HiSeq 2500. TCRdb applied fastp at Q25 and MiXCR to the public reads, then kept only in-frame beta chains. All rows with the same CDR3 protein become a single entry with the most common DNA and genes. In this sample the table shows roughly 700,000 distinct CDR3 sequences, around 14% of which occur a single time. In total, the top ten clones hold around 7% of the sample. Trimming removed 1 base from V and 3 bases from J, leaving 11 bases between the germline ends. The germline V gene specifies SGHDT as CDR1 and YYEEEE as CDR2. The cysteine opens and the phenylalanine closes a CDR3 of 15 amino acids. The only DNA kept is the CDR3, 45 bases in frame from the first base.

The source of this sequence is a man aged 45 to 65 who received an inactivated influenza vaccine. Donor details come from another sample of the same person, matched by shared clones. Recombination connected TRBV5-6 to TRBJ2-1; possibly the D gene is TRBD2, per 6 matching bases. The material was PBMCs from blood, obtained around 14 days before vaccination. At the DNA level, the sequence is TGTGCCAGCAGCTTGTCACTAGCCATCTACAATGAGCAGTTCTTC. The encoded protein is CASSLSLAIYNEQFF.